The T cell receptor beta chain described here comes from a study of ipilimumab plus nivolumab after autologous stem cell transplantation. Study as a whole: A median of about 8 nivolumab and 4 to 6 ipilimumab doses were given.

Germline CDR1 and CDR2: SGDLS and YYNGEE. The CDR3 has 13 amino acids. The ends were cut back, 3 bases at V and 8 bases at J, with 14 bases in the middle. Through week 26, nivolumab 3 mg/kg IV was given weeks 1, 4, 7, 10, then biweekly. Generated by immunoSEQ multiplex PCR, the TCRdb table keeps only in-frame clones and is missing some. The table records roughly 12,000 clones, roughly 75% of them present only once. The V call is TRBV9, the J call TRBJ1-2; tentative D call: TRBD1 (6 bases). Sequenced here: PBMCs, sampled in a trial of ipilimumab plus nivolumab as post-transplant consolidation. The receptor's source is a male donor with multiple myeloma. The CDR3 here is CASSAPEGVGYTF. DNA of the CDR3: TGTGCCAGCAGCGCCCCAGAGGGGGTAGGCTACACCTTC.